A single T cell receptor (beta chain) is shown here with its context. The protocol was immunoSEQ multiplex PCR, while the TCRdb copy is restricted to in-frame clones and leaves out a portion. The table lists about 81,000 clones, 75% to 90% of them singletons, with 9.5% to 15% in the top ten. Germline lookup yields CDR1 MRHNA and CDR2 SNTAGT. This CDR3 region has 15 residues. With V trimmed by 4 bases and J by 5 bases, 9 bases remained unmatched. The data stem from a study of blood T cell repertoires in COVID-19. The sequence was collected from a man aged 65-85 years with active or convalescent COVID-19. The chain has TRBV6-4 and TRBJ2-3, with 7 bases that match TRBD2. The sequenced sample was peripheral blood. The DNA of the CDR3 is TGTGCCAGCAGTGTTCGGGCGGGGGATGGAGATACGCAGTATTTT. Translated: CASSVRAGDGDTQYF.